This TCR beta chain is from a study of identical twins. The junction had 7 bases not matched to a gene; V was cut back by 0 bases and J by 4 bases. Germline V lookup: CDR1 MNHEY, CDR2 SMNVEV (reference sequence). CDR3 size: 17 residues. TCRdb ran MiXCR on the 5' RACE reads and lists one entry per CDR3 protein. The data show some 1,700,000 distinct CDR3 sequences, about 31% seen once. V is TRBV27 and J is TRBJ2-5, with TRBD2 matching 11 bases. Sequencing was done on a sample of cord blood. This clonotype was sampled from a newborn girl in good health. The DNA for the CDR3 is TGTGCCAGCAGTTTATCGACTAGCGGGATGGTATTAGAGACCCAGTACTTC. Residues: CASSLSTSGMVLETQYF.